This record concerns one T cell receptor beta chain sequence. Its antigen is still unknown. The TCRbeta library was prepared with unique molecular identifiers. A single record per CDR3 protein comes from TCRdb applying MiXCR to the PCR reads. The sample yields 450,000 to 550,000 distinct CDR3 sequences, about an eighth seen once. This entry is derived from a study of T-cell reconstitution after alpha-beta-depleted transplantation in children. Study results and limitations: T-cell counts and diversity at one year following transplant were attributed mainly to newly produced T cells.

The CDR3 covers 14 residues. Between the trimmed V and J ends, which lost 1 base and 7 bases, there was a span of 11 bases. This specimen was PBMCs, mostly from graft donor cells, taken 180 days after TCRalphabeta/CD19-depleted stem cell transplant. This receptor was identified in a female patient between 2 and 15 years old who had a stem cell transplant for aplastic anemia, so the T cells may come from the graft donor. This chain uses TRBV12-3 or TRBV12-4 with TRBJ2-1; unclear D gene. For the CDR3, the DNA is TGTGCCAGCAGTTTAGTGGGCTGGAAGAATGAGCAGTTCTTC. Translated: CASSLVGWKNEQFF.